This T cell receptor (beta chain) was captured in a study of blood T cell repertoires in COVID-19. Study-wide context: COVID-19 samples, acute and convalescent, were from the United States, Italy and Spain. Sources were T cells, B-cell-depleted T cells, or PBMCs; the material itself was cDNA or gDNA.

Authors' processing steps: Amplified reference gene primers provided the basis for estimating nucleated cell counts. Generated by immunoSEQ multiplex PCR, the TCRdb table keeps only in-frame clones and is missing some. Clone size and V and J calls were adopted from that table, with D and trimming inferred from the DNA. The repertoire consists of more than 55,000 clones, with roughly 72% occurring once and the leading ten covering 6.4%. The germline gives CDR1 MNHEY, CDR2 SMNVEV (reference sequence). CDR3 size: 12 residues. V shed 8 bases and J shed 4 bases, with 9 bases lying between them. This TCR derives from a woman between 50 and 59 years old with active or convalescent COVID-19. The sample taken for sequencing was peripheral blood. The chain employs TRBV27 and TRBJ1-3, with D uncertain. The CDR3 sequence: CASGELGNTIYF. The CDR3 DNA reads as TGTGCCAGCGGAGAGTTGGGAAACACCATATATTTT.